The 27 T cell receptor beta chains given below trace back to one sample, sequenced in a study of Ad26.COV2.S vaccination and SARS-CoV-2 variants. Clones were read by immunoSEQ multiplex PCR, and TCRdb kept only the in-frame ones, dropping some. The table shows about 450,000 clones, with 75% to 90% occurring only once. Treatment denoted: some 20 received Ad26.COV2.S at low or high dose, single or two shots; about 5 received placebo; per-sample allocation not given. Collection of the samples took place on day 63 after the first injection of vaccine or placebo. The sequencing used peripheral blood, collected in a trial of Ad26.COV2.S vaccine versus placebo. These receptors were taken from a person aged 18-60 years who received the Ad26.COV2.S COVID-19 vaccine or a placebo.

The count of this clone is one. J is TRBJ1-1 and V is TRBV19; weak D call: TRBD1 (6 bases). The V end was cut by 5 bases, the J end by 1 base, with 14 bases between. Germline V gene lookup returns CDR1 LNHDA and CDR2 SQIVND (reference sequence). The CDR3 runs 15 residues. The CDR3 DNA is TGTGCCAGTAGTGTCAGGGGAGTGGGGAACACTGAAGCTTTCTTT. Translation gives CASSVRGVGNTEAFF.

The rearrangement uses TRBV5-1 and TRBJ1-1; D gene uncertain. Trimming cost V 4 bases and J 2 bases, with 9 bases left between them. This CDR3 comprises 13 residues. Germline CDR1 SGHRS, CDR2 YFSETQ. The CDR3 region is CASSPTSNTEAFF. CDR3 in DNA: TGCGCCAGCAGCCCAACCAGTAACACTGAAGCTTTCTTT.

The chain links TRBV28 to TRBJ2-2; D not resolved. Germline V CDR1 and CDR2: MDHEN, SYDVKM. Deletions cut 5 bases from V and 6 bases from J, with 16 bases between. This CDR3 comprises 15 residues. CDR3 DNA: TGTGCCAGCAGTCTCTCACCGCATCTTTCCGGGGAGCTGTTTTTT. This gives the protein CASSLSPHLSGELFF.

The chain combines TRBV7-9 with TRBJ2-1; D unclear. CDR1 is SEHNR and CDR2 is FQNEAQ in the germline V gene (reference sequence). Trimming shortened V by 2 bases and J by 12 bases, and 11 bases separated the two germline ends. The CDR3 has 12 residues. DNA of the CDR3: TGTGCCAGCAGCTTATCAGGTACTTGGCAGTTCTTC. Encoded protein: CASSLSGTWQFF.

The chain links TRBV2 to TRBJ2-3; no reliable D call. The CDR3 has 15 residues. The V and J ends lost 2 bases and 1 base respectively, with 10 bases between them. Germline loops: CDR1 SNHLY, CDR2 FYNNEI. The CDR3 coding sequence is TGTGCCAGCAGTGAACGGCGGATCCGCACAGATACGCAGTATTTT. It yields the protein CASSERRIRTDTQYF. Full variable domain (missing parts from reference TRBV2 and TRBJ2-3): EPEVTQTPSHQVTQMGQEVILRCVPISNHLYFYWYRQILGQKVEFLVSFYNNEISEKSEIFDDQFSVERPDGSNFTLKIRSTKLEDSAMYFCASSERRIRTDTQYFGPGTRLTVL.

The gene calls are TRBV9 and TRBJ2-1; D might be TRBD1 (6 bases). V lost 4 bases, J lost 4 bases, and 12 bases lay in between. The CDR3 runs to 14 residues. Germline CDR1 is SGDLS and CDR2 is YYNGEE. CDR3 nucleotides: TGTGCCAGCAGCCCTATGGGGGCTTACAATGAGCAGTTCTTC. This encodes CASSPMGAYNEQFF.

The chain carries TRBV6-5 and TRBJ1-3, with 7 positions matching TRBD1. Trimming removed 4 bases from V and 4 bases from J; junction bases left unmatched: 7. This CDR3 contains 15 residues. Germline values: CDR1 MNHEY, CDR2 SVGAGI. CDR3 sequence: CASSFTGVSGNTIYF. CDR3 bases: TGTGCCAGCAGTTTCACAGGGGTTTCGGGAAACACCATATATTTT.

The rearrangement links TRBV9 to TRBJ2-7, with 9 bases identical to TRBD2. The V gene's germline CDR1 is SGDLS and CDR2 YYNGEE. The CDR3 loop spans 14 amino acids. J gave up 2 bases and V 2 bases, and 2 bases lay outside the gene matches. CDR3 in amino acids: CASSVSGGTYEQYF. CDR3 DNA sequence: TGTGCCAGCAGCGTTAGCGGGGGAACCTACGAGCAGTACTTC.

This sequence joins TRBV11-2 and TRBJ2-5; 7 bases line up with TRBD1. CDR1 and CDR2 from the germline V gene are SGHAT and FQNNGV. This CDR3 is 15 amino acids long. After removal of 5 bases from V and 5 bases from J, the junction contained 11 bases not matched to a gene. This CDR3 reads CASSEGAGGFETQYF. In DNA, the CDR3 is TGTGCCAGCAGCGAAGGGGCAGGGGGTTTCGAGACCCAGTACTTC.

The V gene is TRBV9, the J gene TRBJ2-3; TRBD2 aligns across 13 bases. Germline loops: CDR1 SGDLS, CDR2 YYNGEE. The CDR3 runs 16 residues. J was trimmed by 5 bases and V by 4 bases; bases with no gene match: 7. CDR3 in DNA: TGTGCCAGCAGCACACGACTAGCGGGGGGAGTAGATACGCAGTATTTT. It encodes CASSTRLAGGVDTQYF.

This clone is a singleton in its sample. CDR3 region: CASSSDRGGGNTIYF. The CDR3 region has the DNA TGTGCCAGCAGCTCCGACAGGGGTGGTGGAAACACCATATATTTT. The rearrangement uses TRBV7-6 and TRBJ1-3; the match to TRBD1 covers 8 bases. V shed 4 bases, J shed 3 bases, and the junction held 5 bases outside the gene matches. Germline-derived CDR1 and CDR2 are SGHVS and FNYEAQ. The CDR3 is made up of 15 amino acids.

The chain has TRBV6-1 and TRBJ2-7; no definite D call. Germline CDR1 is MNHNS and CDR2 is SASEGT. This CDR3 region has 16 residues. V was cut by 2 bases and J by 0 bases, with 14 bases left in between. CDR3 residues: CASSESIQAYSYEQYF. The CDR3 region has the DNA TGTGCCAGCAGTGAATCAATCCAAGCCTACTCCTACGAGCAGTACTTC.

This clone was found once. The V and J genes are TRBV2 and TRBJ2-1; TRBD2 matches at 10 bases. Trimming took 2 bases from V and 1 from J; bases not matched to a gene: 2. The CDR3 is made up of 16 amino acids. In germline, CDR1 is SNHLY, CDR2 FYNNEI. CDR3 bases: TGTGCCAGCAGTGAAACTAGCGGGAAATCCTACAATGAGCAGTTCTTC. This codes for CASSETSGKSYNEQFF.

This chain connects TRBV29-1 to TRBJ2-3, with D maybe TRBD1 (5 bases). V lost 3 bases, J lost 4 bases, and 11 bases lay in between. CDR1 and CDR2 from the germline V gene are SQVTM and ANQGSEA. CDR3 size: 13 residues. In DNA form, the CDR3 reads TGCAGCGTTGAGGGGCAGGTGGCAGATACGCAGTATTTT. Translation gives CSVEGQVADTQYF.

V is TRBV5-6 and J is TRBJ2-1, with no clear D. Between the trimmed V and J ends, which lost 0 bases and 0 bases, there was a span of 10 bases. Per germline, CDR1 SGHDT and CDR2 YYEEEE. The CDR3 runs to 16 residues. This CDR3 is CASSLDLAASYNEQFF. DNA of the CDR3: TGTGCCAGCAGCTTGGACTTGGCGGCCTCCTACAATGAGCAGTTCTTC. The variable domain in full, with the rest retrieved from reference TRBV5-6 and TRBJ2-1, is DAGVTQSPTHLIKTRGQQVTLRCSPKSGHDTVSWYQQALGQGPQFIFQYYEEEERQRGNFPDRFSGHQFPNYSSELNVNALLLGDSALYLCASSLDLAASYNEQFFGPGTRLTVL.

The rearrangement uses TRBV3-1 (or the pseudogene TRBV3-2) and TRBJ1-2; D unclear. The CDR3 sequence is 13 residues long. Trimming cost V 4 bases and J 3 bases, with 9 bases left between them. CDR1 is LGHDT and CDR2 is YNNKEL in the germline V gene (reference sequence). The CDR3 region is CASSRAIDYGYTF. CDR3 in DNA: TGTGCCAGCAGCCGGGCCATAGACTATGGCTACACCTTC.

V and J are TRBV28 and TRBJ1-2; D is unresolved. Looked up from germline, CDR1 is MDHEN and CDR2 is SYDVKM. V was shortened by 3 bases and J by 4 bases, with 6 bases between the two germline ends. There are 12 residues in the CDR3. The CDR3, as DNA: TGTGCCAGCAGTTTCCGGGCCTATGGCTACACCTTC. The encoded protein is CASSFRAYGYTF.

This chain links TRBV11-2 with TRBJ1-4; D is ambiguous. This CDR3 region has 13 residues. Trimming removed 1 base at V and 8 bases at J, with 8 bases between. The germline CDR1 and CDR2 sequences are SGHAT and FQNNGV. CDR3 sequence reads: CASSLGSLEKLFF. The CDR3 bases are TGTGCCAGCAGCTTAGGCAGTTTGGAAAAACTGTTTTTT.

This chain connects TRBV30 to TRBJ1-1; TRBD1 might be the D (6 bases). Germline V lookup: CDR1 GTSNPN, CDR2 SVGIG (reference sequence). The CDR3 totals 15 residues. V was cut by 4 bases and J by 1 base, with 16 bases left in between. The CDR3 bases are TGTGCCTGGATTCCCCGCGACAGGAGGAACACTGAAGCTTTCTTT. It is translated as CAWIPRDRRNTEAFF.

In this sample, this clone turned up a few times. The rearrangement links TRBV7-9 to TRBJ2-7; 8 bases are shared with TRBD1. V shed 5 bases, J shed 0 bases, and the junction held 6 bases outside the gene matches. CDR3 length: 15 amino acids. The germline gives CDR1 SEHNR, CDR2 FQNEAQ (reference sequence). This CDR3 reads CASSRPTGVSYEQYF. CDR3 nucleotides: TGTGCCAGCAGCCGCCCGACAGGGGTCTCCTACGAGCAGTACTTC.

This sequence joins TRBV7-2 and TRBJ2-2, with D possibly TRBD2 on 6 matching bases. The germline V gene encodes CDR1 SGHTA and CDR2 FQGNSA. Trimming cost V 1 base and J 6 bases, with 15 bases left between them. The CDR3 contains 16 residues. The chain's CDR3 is CASSLGSLRRAGELFF. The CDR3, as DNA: TGTGCCAGCAGCTTAGGAAGTCTACGGAGGGCCGGGGAGCTGTTTTTT.

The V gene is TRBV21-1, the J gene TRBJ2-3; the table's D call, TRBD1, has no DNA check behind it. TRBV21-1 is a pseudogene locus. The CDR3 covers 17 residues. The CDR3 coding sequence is TGTGCCAGCAGCAAGGGGACAGGGGACTGGAGGTCAGATACGCAGTATTTT. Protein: CASSKGTGDWRSDTQYF.

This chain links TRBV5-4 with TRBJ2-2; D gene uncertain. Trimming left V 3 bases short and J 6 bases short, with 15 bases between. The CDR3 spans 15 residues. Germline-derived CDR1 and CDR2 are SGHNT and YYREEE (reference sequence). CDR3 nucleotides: TGTGCCAGCAGCTCACCCGGAACCTCCCCCGGGGAGCTGTTTTTT. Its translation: CASSSPGTSPGELFF.

CDR3 sequence reads: CASSSQGDGDTQYF. CDR3 nucleotide sequence: TGCGCCAGCAGCTCACAGGGTGATGGAGATACGCAGTATTTT. The gene calls are TRBV5-1 and TRBJ2-3, with D possibly TRBD1 on 6 matching bases. Looked up from germline, CDR1 is SGHRS and CDR2 is YFSETQ. The CDR3 covers 14 residues. V was cut by 3 bases and J by 5 bases, with 13 bases left in between.

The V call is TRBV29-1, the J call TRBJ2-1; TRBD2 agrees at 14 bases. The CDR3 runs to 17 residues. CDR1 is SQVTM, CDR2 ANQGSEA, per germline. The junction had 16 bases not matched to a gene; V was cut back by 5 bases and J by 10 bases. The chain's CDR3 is CSVSLWPGLAGDGEQFF. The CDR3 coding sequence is TGCAGCGTTTCCCTCTGGCCGGGACTAGCGGGAGATGGGGAGCAGTTCTTC.

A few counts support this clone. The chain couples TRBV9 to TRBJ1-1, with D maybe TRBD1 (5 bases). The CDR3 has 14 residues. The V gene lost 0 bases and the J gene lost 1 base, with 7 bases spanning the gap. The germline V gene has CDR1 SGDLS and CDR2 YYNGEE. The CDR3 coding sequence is TGTGCCAGCAGCGTAGGAGGGGAGAACACTGAAGCTTTCTTT. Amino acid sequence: CASSVGGENTEAFF.

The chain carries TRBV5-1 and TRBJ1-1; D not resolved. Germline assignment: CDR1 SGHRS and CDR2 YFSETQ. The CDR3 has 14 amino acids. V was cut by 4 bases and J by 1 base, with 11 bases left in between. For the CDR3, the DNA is TGCGCCAGCAGCAGGGAAACAGCGAACACTGAAGCTTTCTTT. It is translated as CASSRETANTEAFF.